The clone carrying this T cell receptor (delta chain) qualifies as medium-sized (0.01 to 0.1%). This entry is derived from a study of gamma-delta chains in newborns, infants, children. For the study at large: Microbial exposure reportedly drives polyclonal innate γδ T cell expansion after birth.

This CDR3 contains 18 residues. Germline assignment: CDR1 TSWWSYY and CDR2 QGS. J was trimmed by 3 bases and V by 4 bases; bases with no gene match: 11. TCRdb re-called the reads through CATT. The sample lists 10,000 to 13,000 delta-chain clones; about 9.4% were seen once. Sequencing used blood. The rearrangement links TRDV1 to TRDJ1; 13 nucleotides match TRDD3. This clonotype was obtained from a child who was a newborn, infant or young child, either healthy, febrile or measles-vaccinated (not recorded which). CDR3 sequence: CALGVTLGDTEVADKLIF. In DNA form, the CDR3 reads TGTGCTCTTGGGGTAACACTGGGGGATACGGAAGTCGCCGATAAACTCATCTTT.